This T cell receptor beta chain was identified in a study of cytomegalovirus exposure and HLA in healthy donors. Primers: 60 Vbeta forward and 13 Jbeta reverse. The table came from immunoSEQ multiplex PCR; TCRdb's copy has only in-frame clones and leaves some out. In the table there are about 170,000 clones, less than 85% of which are singletons. Losses at the gene ends were 0 bases for V and 2 bases for J; bases not matched to a gene: 9. The CDR3 sequence is 19 residues long. CDR1 and CDR2 from the germline V gene are SGDLS and YYNGEE. Remarks on this clone: The antigen remains unidentified.

Study observations and caveats: Among the sequence variants, a highly shared cluster was likely an artifact of sequencing.

Sample: PBMCs. The origin of this receptor is a male donor in good health and CMV-seronegative. The V call is TRBV9, the J call TRBJ2-5, with TRBD2 matching over 14 bases. The DNA of the CDR3 is TGTGCCAGCAGCGTAGCCTTGGGGACTAGCGGGGGAGGTCAAGAGACCCAGTACTTC. Amino acid sequence: CASSVALGTSGGGQETQYF.